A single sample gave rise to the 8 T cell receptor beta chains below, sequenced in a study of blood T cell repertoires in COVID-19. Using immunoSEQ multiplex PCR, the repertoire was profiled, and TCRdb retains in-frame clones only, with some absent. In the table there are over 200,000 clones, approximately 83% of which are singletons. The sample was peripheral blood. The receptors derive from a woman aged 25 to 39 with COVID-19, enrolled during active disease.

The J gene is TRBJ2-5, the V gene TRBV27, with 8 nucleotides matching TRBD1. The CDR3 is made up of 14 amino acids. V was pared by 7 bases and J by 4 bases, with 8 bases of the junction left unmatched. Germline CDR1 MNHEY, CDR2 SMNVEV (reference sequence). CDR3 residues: CASTRTGHGETQYF. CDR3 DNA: TGTGCCAGCACAAGGACAGGGCATGGAGAGACCCAGTACTTC.

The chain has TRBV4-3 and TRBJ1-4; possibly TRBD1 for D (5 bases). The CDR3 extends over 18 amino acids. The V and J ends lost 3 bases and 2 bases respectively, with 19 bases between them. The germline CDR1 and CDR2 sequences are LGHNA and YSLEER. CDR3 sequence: CASSQGGWVGRTNEKLFF. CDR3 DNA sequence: TGCGCCAGCAGCCAGGGGGGATGGGTAGGCCGGACTAATGAAAAACTGTTTTTT.

The CDR3 is CASSEWGRAGAVYNEQFF. The CDR3 DNA sequence: TGTGCCAGCAGTGAATGGGGGAGAGCGGGAGCCGTCTACAATGAGCAGTTCTTC. This sequence joins TRBV6-1 and TRBJ2-1; 8 nucleotides match TRBD2. Germline lookup yields CDR1 MNHNS and CDR2 SASEGT. The trim removed 2 bases at V and 3 bases at J, leaving 12 bases unmatched. The CDR3 runs to 18 residues.

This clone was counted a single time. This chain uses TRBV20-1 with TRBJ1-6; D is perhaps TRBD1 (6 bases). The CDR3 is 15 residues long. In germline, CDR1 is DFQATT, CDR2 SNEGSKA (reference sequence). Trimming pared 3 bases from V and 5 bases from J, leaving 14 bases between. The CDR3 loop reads CSASATGHHNSPLHF. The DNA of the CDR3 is TGCAGTGCTAGTGCTACGGGACATCATAATTCACCCCTCCACTTT.

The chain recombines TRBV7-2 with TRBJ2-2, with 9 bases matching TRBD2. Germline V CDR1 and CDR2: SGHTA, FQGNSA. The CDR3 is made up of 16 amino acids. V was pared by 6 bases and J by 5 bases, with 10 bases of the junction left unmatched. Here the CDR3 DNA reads TGTGCCAGCAGTTTTTCCGGGACTAGCCGGACCGGGGAGCTGTTTTTT. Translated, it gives CASSFSGTSRTGELFF.

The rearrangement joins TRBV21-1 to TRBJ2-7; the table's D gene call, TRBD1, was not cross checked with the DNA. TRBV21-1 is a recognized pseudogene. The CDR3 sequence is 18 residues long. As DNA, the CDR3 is TGTGCCAGCAGCAAAGGTGTGTGGACAGGGCTTCTCTCCTACGAGCAGTACTTC. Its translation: CASSKGVWTGLLSYEQYF.

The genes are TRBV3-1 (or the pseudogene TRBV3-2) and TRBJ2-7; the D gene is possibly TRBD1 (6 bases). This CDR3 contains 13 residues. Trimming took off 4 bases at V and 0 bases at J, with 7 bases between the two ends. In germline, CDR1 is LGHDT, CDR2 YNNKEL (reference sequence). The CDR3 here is CASSLDSSYEQYF. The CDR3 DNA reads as TGTGCCAGCAGCCTGGACAGCTCCTACGAGCAGTACTTC.

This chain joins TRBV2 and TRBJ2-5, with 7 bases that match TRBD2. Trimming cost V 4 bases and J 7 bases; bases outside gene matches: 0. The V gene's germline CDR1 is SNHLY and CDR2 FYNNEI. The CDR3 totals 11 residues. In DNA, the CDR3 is TGTGCCAGCAGTGCGGGGGGGACCCAGTACTTC. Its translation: CASSAGGTQYF.